The 10 T cell receptor beta chains below all came from one sample that was sequenced in a study of T cell repertoires in urothelial bladder cancer. Sequencing used immunoSEQ multiplex PCR; TCRdb keeps in-frame clones, though not all of them. Of around 12,000 clones listed, 60% to 70% are singletons. The sequencing sample was made of tumor-infiltrating cells from bladder cancer. These receptors were obtained from a human donor with urothelial carcinoma.

The chain carries TRBV6-1 and TRBJ1-2; no clear D. Germline V CDR1 and CDR2: MNHNS, SASEGT. V was pared by 1 base and J by 0 bases, with 9 bases between. The CDR3 covers 15 residues. The chain's CDR3 is CASSEGTGANYGYTF. DNA of the CDR3: TGTGCCAGCAGTGAAGGGACGGGAGCTAACTATGGCTACACCTTC.

The chain has TRBV19 and TRBJ1-4; 7 nucleotides agree with TRBD1. There are 18 residues in the CDR3. CDR1 and CDR2 (germline): LNHDA, SQIVND (reference sequence). V was clipped by 2 bases and J by 5 bases; unmatched bases: 14. CDR3 loop: CASSITSTPTGQNEKLFF. Written as DNA, the CDR3 is TGTGCCAGTAGTATAACCTCGACACCGACAGGGCAAAATGAAAAACTGTTTTTT.

The chain is built from TRBV7-9 and TRBJ1-1; D is possibly TRBD1 (6 bases). Germline values: CDR1 SEHNR, CDR2 FQNEAQ (reference sequence). The length of the CDR3 is 15 residues. The germline V and J ends were trimmed by 1 base and 1 base, with 10 bases remaining between them. The CDR3 protein is CASSLGTVSNTEAFF. The CDR3 nucleotides are TGTGCCAGCAGCTTAGGGACAGTCTCGAACACTGAAGCTTTCTTT.

The chain couples TRBV4-2 to TRBJ2-3, with 8 bases aligning to TRBD2. Germline-derived CDR1 and CDR2 are LGHNA and YNFKEQ. Trimming removed 0 bases from V and 1 base from J; junction bases left unmatched: 0. The CDR3 runs to 15 residues. The CDR3 nucleotides read TGTGCCAGCAGCCAAGACGGGGGGGGCACAGATACGCAGTATTTT. Protein sequence: CASSQDGGGTDTQYF.

A remark on this clone: The junction does not match germline at one end; this may be a read error. This CDR3 reads CASSPSAASTNTQYF. In nucleotides, the CDR3 is TGTGCCAGCAGCCCCAGCGCGGCTAGCACAAATACGCAGTATTTT. The chain combines TRBV7-2 with TRBJ2-3; a weak D match, TRBD2 (5 bases). The CDR3 length is 15 residues. Germline values: CDR1 SGHTA, CDR2 FQGNSA.

This clone was counted a single time. The CDR3 region has the DNA TGTGCCAGCAGTTACTCGAGCCGGTACAATGAGCAGTTCTTC. This gives the protein CASSYSSRYNEQFF. This sequence joins TRBV6-5 and TRBJ2-1; no reliable D call. V was shortened by 0 bases and J by 4 bases, with 7 bases between the two germline ends. Germline assignment: CDR1 MNHEY and CDR2 SVGAGI. The length of the CDR3 is 14 residues.

The CDR3 loop is CASSSGLGETQYF. For the CDR3, the DNA is TGTGCCAGCAGCTCCGGACTAGGGGAGACCCAGTACTTC. This chain uses TRBV13 with TRBJ2-5, with 7 bases matching TRBD2. Losses at the gene ends were 4 bases for V and 5 bases for J; bases not matched to a gene: 4. Germline loops: CDR1 PRHDT, CDR2 FYEKMQ (reference sequence). This CDR3 is 13 amino acids long.

The J gene is TRBJ1-3, the V gene TRBV4-3; D might be TRBD1 (5 bases). This CDR3 has 17 residues. V dropped 1 base and J dropped 0 bases, with 13 bases sitting between them. Looked up from germline, CDR1 is LGHNA and CDR2 is YSLEER. The CDR3 reads CASSQALAGLSGNTIYF. CDR3 sequence (DNA): TGCGCCAGCAGCCAAGCCCTGGCGGGGCTCTCTGGAAACACCATATATTTT.

The rearrangement uses TRBV7-3 and TRBJ1-5; no clear D gene. V lost 2 bases and J 7 bases, leaving 18 bases between the germline ends. The germline gives CDR1 SGHTA, CDR2 FQGTGA. This CDR3 has 16 amino acids. For the CDR3, the DNA is TGTGCCAGCAGCTTATTTATGGGGAGGAAGCGACAGCCCCAGCATTTT. Its protein product is CASSLFMGRKRQPQHF.

This clone was detected a few times. The CDR3 region is CASSLSGQGYGYTF. The CDR3 DNA sequence: TGTGCCAGCAGTTTATCTGGACAGGGCTATGGCTACACCTTC. This sequence joins TRBV27 and TRBJ1-2, with 8 positions matching TRBD1. Germline V lookup: CDR1 MNHEY, CDR2 SMNVEV (reference sequence). V was pared by 0 bases and J by 4 bases, with 1 base of the junction left unmatched. This CDR3 has 14 amino acids.